A selection of T cell receptor beta chains follows, all from one sample in a study of control samples from healthy donors and cancer patients. Using immunoSEQ multiplex PCR, the repertoire was profiled, and TCRdb retains in-frame clones only, with some absent. The sample carries about 150,000 clones, about 94% recorded once. The sequenced sample was blood. Receptors originate from a man aged 40-50 years in good health. Both conserved end residues are part of each CDR3. D genes are given only for firm matches. Size is stated for part of the rows, as once, few or many counts, or as a class when the clone is expanded.

J: TRBJ1-1
D: TRBD1
V: TRBV5-1
size: -
length: 13
DNA: TGCGCCAGCAGCGCCGGGACAGGGGGAGAAGCTTTCTTT
CDR3: CASSAGTGGEAFF

J: TRBJ1-2
D: -
V: TRBV7-9
size: -
length: 18
DNA: TGTGCCAGCAGCTCCCTCACCCCGTTGGACAGATCTAACTATGGCTACACCTTC
CDR3: CASSSLTPLDRSNYGYTF

J: TRBJ1-1
D: TRBD1
V: TRBV5-1
size: -
length: 16
DNA: TGCGCCAGCAGCTGGGCCGACCCAGGGGGCTTTAATGAAGCTTTCTTT
CDR3: CASSWADPGGFNEAFF

J: TRBJ2-1
D: -
V: TRBV5-5
size: -
length: 15
DNA: TGTGCCAGCAGCCCAGCAGTTTGGACCTACAATGAGCAGTTCTTC
CDR3: CASSPAVWTYNEQFF

J: TRBJ1-2
D: -
V: TRBV7-9
size: -
length: 11
DNA: TGTGCCAGCAGCACTGCAGGTGGCTACACCTTC
CDR3: CASSTAGGYTF

J: TRBJ1-1
D: -
V: TRBV27
size: -
length: 14
DNA: TGTGCCAGCAGCCGGATAGGCCGACGCACTGAAGCTTTCTTT
CDR3: CASSRIGRRTEAFF

J: TRBJ2-1
D: TRBD1
V: TRBV18
size: -
length: 15
DNA: TGTGCCAGCTCACCCCTCCCGGGACAGGGCCATGAGCAGTTCTTC
CDR3: CASSPLPGQGHEQFF

J: TRBJ2-5
D: TRBD1
V: TRBV4-3
size: once
length: 15
DNA: TGCGCCAGCAGCCAAGATCAGGGGGTTGCGGAGACCCAGTACTTC
CDR3: CASSQDQGVAETQYF

J: TRBJ1-2
D: TRBD1
V: TRBV6-5
size: -
length: 13
DNA: TGTGCCAGCAGACTTGACAGGGTAGATGGCTACACCTTC
CDR3: CASRLDRVDGYTF

J: TRBJ2-5
D: TRBD2
V: TRBV7-2
size: -
length: 15
DNA: TGTGCCAGCAGCTTAGAAGCGGGGGGCCAAGAGACCCAGTACTTC
CDR3: CASSLEAGGQETQYF

J: TRBJ1-6
D: -
V: TRBV11-3
size: -
length: 13
DNA: TGTGCCAGCAGCTTACGGGGGAATTCACCCCTCCACTTT
CDR3: CASSLRGNSPLHF

J: TRBJ1-1
D: -
V: TRBV19
size: -
length: 16
DNA: TGTGCCAGTAGTCGTCCGGGGGGGGCTTCGAACACTGAAGCTTTCTTT
CDR3: CASSRPGGASNTEAFF

J: TRBJ2-2
D: -
V: TRBV19
size: -
length: 15
DNA: TGTGCCAGTAGTCCTCGACAGGCGAACACCGGGGAGCTGTTTTTT
CDR3: CASSPRQANTGELFF

J: TRBJ1-2
D: -
V: TRBV7-9
size: -
length: 17
DNA: TGTGCCAGCAGCTACGGGACGAACCTCGGCGCTAACTATGGCTACACCTTC
CDR3: CASSYGTNLGANYGYTF

J: TRBJ2-7
D: TRBD2
V: TRBV5-1
size: -
length: 15
DNA: TGCGCCAGCAGCTTGGGGCCGGGGGGGAGGTACGAGCAGTACTTC
CDR3: CASSLGPGGRYEQYF

J: TRBJ1-5
D: -
V: TRBV29-1
size: -
length: 15
DNA: TGCAGCGTTGGGTTAGGGGCCGGGGGCAATCAGCCCCAGCATTTT
CDR3: CSVGLGAGGNQPQHF

J: TRBJ1-4
D: -
V: TRBV27
size: -
length: 16
DNA: TGTGCCAGCAGTTTGGCACCTTTAGGGGGTAATGAAAAACTGTTTTTT
CDR3: CASSLAPLGGNEKLFF

J: TRBJ1-4
D: -
V: TRBV18
size: -
length: 14
DNA: TGTGCCAGCTCATCGGACGGTACGGGGGAAAAACTGTTTTTT
CDR3: CASSSDGTGEKLFF

J: TRBJ1-1
D: -
V: TRBV7-9
size: -
length: 14
DNA: TGTGCCAGCAGCCCGAGGGACCTGAACACTGAAGCTTTCTTT
CDR3: CASSPRDLNTEAFF

J: TRBJ1-5
D: -
V: TRBV30
size: -
length: 13
DNA: TGTGCCTGGAGTAAAGGGAGCAATCAGCCCCAGCATTTT
CDR3: CAWSKGSNQPQHF

J: TRBJ2-3
D: TRBD1
V: TRBV2
size: -
length: 16
DNA: TGTGCCAGCGGGAGAACCCGGGACAGGGGGGCAGATACGCAGTATTTT
CDR3: CASGRTRDRGADTQYF

J: TRBJ1-4
D: -
V: TRBV19
size: -
length: 17
DNA: TGTGCCAGTAGTCCCCCGGGGAATCGGGCGGCTAATGAAAAACTGTTTTTT
CDR3: CASSPPGNRAANEKLFF

J: TRBJ1-2
D: TRBD1
V: TRBV27
size: -
length: 13
DNA: TGTGCCAGCAGTTTAGGCAGGGGGTATGGCTACACCTTC
CDR3: CASSLGRGYGYTF

J: TRBJ1-6
D: -
V: TRBV19
size: -
length: 11
DNA: TGTGCCAGTAGTATAGCGGGACGACTCCACTTT
CDR3: CASSIAGRLHF

J: TRBJ1-4
D: -
V: TRBV10-1
size: -
length: 13
DNA: TGCGCCAGCATAGGGAGGTATAGGGAAAAACTGTTTTTT
CDR3: CASIGRYREKLFF

J: TRBJ1-1
D: -
V: TRBV9
size: -
length: 13
DNA: TGTGCCAGCAGCGTAGTCACAACGGATGAAGCTTTCTTT
CDR3: CASSVVTTDEAFF

J: TRBJ1-6
D: TRBD1
V: TRBV29-1
size: -
length: 17
DNA: TGCAGCGTTGAAGGGAATACCGGGACAGGGGCCAGTTCACCCCTCCACTTT
CDR3: CSVEGNTGTGASSPLHF

J: TRBJ1-1
D: -
V: TRBV6-5
size: -
length: 15
DNA: TGTGCCAGCAGTCTCCTACAGGGTAGGCTAACTGAAGCTTTCTTT
CDR3: CASSLLQGRLTEAFF

J: TRBJ1-1
D: -
V: TRBV12-3/TRBV12-4
size: -
length: 13
DNA: TGTGCCAGCAGTTTTCCCAAGGGCACTGAAGCTTTCTTT
CDR3: CASSFPKGTEAFF

J: TRBJ1-4
D: TRBD1
V: TRBV7-2
size: once
length: 19
DNA: TGTGCCAGCAGCTCCAGGGACAGTCCGTATGGGGCAACTAATGAAAAACTGTTTTTT
CDR3: CASSSRDSPYGATNEKLFF

J: TRBJ2-6
D: -
V: TRBV6-5
size: once
length: 15
DNA: TGTGCCAGCAGAACGGAGGAAACTGGGGCCAACGTCCTGACTTTC
CDR3: CASRTEETGANVLTF

J: TRBJ1-2
D: -
V: TRBV19
size: -
length: 16
DNA: TGTGCCAGTAGTCTAGGACTCCGGGACAACTACTATGGCTACACCTTC
CDR3: CASSLGLRDNYYGYTF

J: TRBJ2-7
D: -
V: TRBV12-5
size: -
length: 13
DNA: TGTGCTAGTGGTTTTGACCCACGATCCGAGCAGTACTTC
CDR3: CASGFDPRSEQYF

J: TRBJ2-4
D: TRBD1
V: TRBV6-2/TRBV6-3
size: once
length: 17
DNA: TGTGCCAGCAGTCATACCCCGGGACAGGGCTTCGGGAACATTCAGTACTTC
CDR3: CASSHTPGQGFGNIQYF

J: TRBJ2-7
D: TRBD2
V: TRBV19
size: -
length: 14
DNA: TGTGCCAGTAGTATCGGGCTAGCGGCCTACGAGCAGTACTTC
CDR3: CASSIGLAAYEQYF

J: TRBJ1-6
D: -
V: TRBV4-1
size: -
length: 19
DNA: TGCGCCAGCAGCCAAGATCGATCCAATCAGGCCTACTATAATTCACCCCTCCACTTT
CDR3: CASSQDRSNQAYYNSPLHF

J: TRBJ1-6
D: -
V: TRBV7-2
size: -
length: 15
DNA: TGTGCCAGCAGCGATACGCGGACGGTCAATTCACCCCTCCACTTT
CDR3: CASSDTRTVNSPLHF

J: TRBJ1-1
D: -
V: TRBV5-1
size: once
length: 13
DNA: TGCGCCAGCAGCGCCGGGACCCCGACTGAAGCTTTCTTT
CDR3: CASSAGTPTEAFF

J: TRBJ2-2
D: -
V: TRBV21-1
size: -
length: 17
DNA: TGTGCCAGCACTCCCCCGGGGTGGCAGGGGGACACCGGGGAGCTGTTTTTT
CDR3: CASTPPGWQGDTGELFF

J: TRBJ2-1
D: TRBD1
V: TRBV4-1
size: -
length: 14
DNA: TGCGCCAGCAGCCACCGGGACAGGGAAAATGAGCAGTTCTTC
CDR3: CASSHRDRENEQFF

J: TRBJ1-1
D: -
V: TRBV24-1
size: -
length: 11
DNA: TGTGCCACCGAAGACGGTACTGAAGCTTTCTTT
CDR3: CATEDGTEAFF

J: TRBJ1-6
D: -
V: TRBV5-6
size: -
length: 16
DNA: TGTGCCAGCAGCTGGGGGGTAAGCTCCTATAATTCACCCCTCCACTTT
CDR3: CASSWGVSSYNSPLHF

J: TRBJ2-5
D: TRBD1
V: TRBV5-1
size: -
length: 14
DNA: TGCGCCAGCAGCTTCGGACAGGGACTTGAGACCCAGTACTTC
CDR3: CASSFGQGLETQYF

J: TRBJ2-3
D: -
V: TRBV28
size: once
length: 14
DNA: TGTGCCAGCAGTTTAGCCCCGGTGGGAGATACGCAGTATTTT
CDR3: CASSLAPVGDTQYF

J: TRBJ1-1
D: -
V: TRBV24-1
size: -
length: 13
DNA: TGTGCCACTCAGAGGGGGATGAACACTGAAGCTTTCTTT
CDR3: CATQRGMNTEAFF

J: TRBJ1-1
D: -
V: TRBV5-1
size: -
length: 13
DNA: TGCGCCAGCAGCTTGGGTACGAACACTGAAGCTTTCTTT
CDR3: CASSLGTNTEAFF

J: TRBJ2-1
D: TRBD2
V: TRBV18
size: -
length: 14
DNA: TGTGCCAGCTCACGAGGACTAGCGGACAATGAGCAGTTCTTC
CDR3: CASSRGLADNEQFF

J: TRBJ1-3
D: -
V: TRBV9
size: -
length: 13
DNA: TGTGCCAGCAGCGTAGAGGCAGAGAACACCATATATTTT
CDR3: CASSVEAENTIYF

J: TRBJ1-5
D: -
V: TRBV7-2
size: -
length: 13
DNA: TGTGCCAGCAGCTTTGTCAGCCAAGGGCCCCAGCATTTT
CDR3: CASSFVSQGPQHF

J: TRBJ1-2
D: -
V: TRBV12-3/TRBV12-4
size: -
length: 13
DNA: TGTGCCAGCAGTGGGGTCAGAAGCTATGGCTACACCTTC
CDR3: CASSGVRSYGYTF

J: TRBJ2-3
D: -
V: TRBV19
size: -
length: 16
DNA: TGTGCCAGTACCCCCCTGGGAGACTCGACTCCAGATACGCAGTATTTT
CDR3: CASTPLGDSTPDTQYF

J: TRBJ1-6
D: TRBD1
V: TRBV19
size: -
length: 15
DNA: TGTGCCAGTTCGGACAGGGGACACGGGGGCTCACCCCTCCACTTT
CDR3: CASSDRGHGGSPLHF

J: TRBJ1-1
D: -
V: TRBV30
size: -
length: 11
DNA: TGTGCCTGGAGGCCGAACACTGAAGCTTTCTTT
CDR3: CAWRPNTEAFF

J: TRBJ1-3
D: -
V: TRBV3-1/TRBV3-2
size: -
length: 15
DNA: TGTGCCAGCAGCCATTACGCAGGGCCCGGAAACACCATATATTTT
CDR3: CASSHYAGPGNTIYF